This passage covers 32 T cell receptor beta chains from one sample sequenced in a study of cytomegalovirus exposure and HLA in healthy donors. The PCR employed 60 Vbeta primers together with 13 Jbeta primers. Assay used: immunoSEQ multiplex PCR; TCRdb lists only in-frame clones, some missing. This listing includes 70,000 or so clones. The specimen sequenced was PBMCs. The receptors were gathered from a man aged 35 to 55 in good health and CMV-seronegative.

This chain uses TRBV9 with TRBJ2-1, with TRBD1 matching over 9 bases. Germline V CDR1 and CDR2: SGDLS, YYNGEE. The CDR3 has 16 residues. The J segment lost 7 bases and the V segment lost 4 bases, leaving 12 bases of the junction unmatched. This CDR3 reads CASSPRGTGIFNEQFF. For the CDR3, the DNA is TGTGCCAGCAGCCCAAGGGGGACAGGGATATTTAATGAGCAGTTCTTC.

This rearrangement joins TRBV18 to TRBJ2-2; possible D gene TRBD2, 5 bases. This CDR3 contains 15 residues. Germline CDR1 is KGHSH and CDR2 is LQKENI. Trimming cost V 1 base and J 4 bases, with 10 bases left between them. CDR3 DNA sequence: TGTGCCAGCTCACCACTGGACTCCGCCACCGGGGAGCTGTTTTTT. Encoded protein: CASSPLDSATGELFF.

CDR3 sequence: CASSIYQTGGTGPQHF. Here the CDR3 DNA reads TGTGCCAGCAGTATATACCAGACAGGGGGTACAGGGCCCCAGCATTTT. The V gene is TRBV28, the J gene TRBJ1-5; 9 bases map to TRBD1. CDR3 length equals 16 residues. After removal of 5 bases from V and 9 bases from J, the junction contained 14 bases not matched to a gene. The germline gives CDR1 MDHEN, CDR2 SYDVKM.

The rearrangement uses TRBV7-2 and TRBJ2-3, with 10 bases identical to TRBD2. Per germline, CDR1 SGHTA and CDR2 FQGNSA. V was clipped by 5 bases and J by 2 bases; unmatched bases: 4. The CDR3 totals 15 residues. The CDR3, as DNA: TGTGCCAGCAGCCTCGGGACTAGCGTCACAGATACGCAGTATTTT. Its protein product is CASSLGTSVTDTQYF. The full variable domain, in which reference TRBV7-2 and TRBJ2-3 provide the parts outside the CDR3, is GAGVSQSPSNKVTEKGKDVELRCDPISGHTALYWYRQSLGQGLEFLIYFQGNSAPDKSGLPSDRFSAERTGGSVSTLTIQRTQQEDSAVYLCASSLGTSVTDTQYFGPGTRLTVL.

The CDR3 DNA reads as TGTGCCAGCTCACCTAGAATCCGGGGGGCCAATGAGCAGTTCTTC. Translation gives CASSPRIRGANEQFF. The chain combines TRBV18 with TRBJ2-1, with D maybe TRBD2 (7 bases). Per germline, CDR1 KGHSH and CDR2 LQKENI. CDR3 size: 15 residues. V shed 3 bases and J shed 6 bases, with 15 bases lying between them. Full variable domain (outside the CDR3, taken from reference TRBV18 and TRBJ2-1): NAGVMQNPRHLVRRRGQEARLRCSPMKGHSHVYWYRQLPEEGLKFMVYLQKENIIDESGMPKERFSAEFPKEGPSILRIQQVVRGDSAAYFCASSPRIRGANEQFFGPGTRLTVL.

The chain has TRBV4-3 and TRBJ2-3, with 8 bases identical to TRBD2. CDR1 is LGHNA, CDR2 YSLEER, per germline. Losses at the gene ends were 0 bases for V and 0 bases for J; bases not matched to a gene: 8. This CDR3 is 18 amino acids long. CDR3 DNA sequence: TGCGCCAGCAGCCAAGATAACGCACTAGCGGCTAGCACAGATACGCAGTATTTT. Encoded protein: CASSQDNALAASTDTQYF.

The chain carries TRBV29-1 and TRBJ1-1; D is perhaps TRBD1 (5 bases). The CDR3 totals 15 residues. Looked up from germline, CDR1 is SQVTM and CDR2 is ANQGSEA. Trimming took off 2 bases at V and 4 bases at J, with 17 bases between the two ends. CDR3: CSVEMAKGPITEAFF. The CDR3 DNA reads TGCAGCGTTGAAATGGCGAAGGGGCCGATCACTGAAGCTTTCTTT.

This chain connects TRBV11-3 to TRBJ2-3; 8 bases fit TRBD2. Trimming removed 3 bases from V and 4 bases from J; junction bases left unmatched: 9. This CDR3 is 16 amino acids long. The V gene's germline CDR1 is SGHNT and CDR2 YENEEA. The CDR3 nucleotides are TGTGCCAGCAGCTTTTCGGGGGGGGGCCGGGCAGATACGCAGTATTTT. This translates into CASSFSGGGRADTQYF.

The chain recombines TRBV5-6 with TRBJ1-1, with D perhaps matching TRBD1 (5 bases). CDR3 length: 16 residues. V lost 1 base and J lost 3, with 16 bases in between. Per germline, CDR1 SGHDT and CDR2 YYEEEE. In nucleotides, the CDR3 is TGTGCCAGCAGCTTGAAAGCAGGCGAAGGGGACACTGAAGCTTTCTTT. It codes for CASSLKAGEGDTEAFF.

The rearrangement joins TRBV14 to TRBJ2-7, with TRBD2 matching 8 bases. J gave up 3 bases and V 0 bases, and 7 bases lay outside the gene matches. CDR3 size: 16 residues. Germline assignment: CDR1 SGHDN and CDR2 FVKESK. CDR3 region: CASSQDRFSGIYEQYF. CDR3 bases: TGTGCCAGCAGCCAAGACCGCTTTAGCGGGATCTACGAGCAGTACTTC.

The rearrangement joins TRBV11-2 to TRBJ1-2, with 9 bases matching TRBD1. The CDR3 is 15 amino acids. The junction had 7 bases not matched to a gene; V was cut back by 5 bases and J by 3 bases. Per germline, CDR1 SGHAT and CDR2 FQNNGV. Written as DNA, the CDR3 is TGTGCCAGCAGCCGCACAGGGGGCAACCACTATGGCTACACCTTC. This sequence encodes CASSRTGGNHYGYTF.

The chain combines TRBV10-2 with TRBJ2-1, with no clear D. The CDR3 length is 15 residues. The germline CDR1 and CDR2 sequences are WSHSY and SAAADI. V gave up 5 bases and J gave up 3 bases, with 14 bases separating them. The CDR3 loop is CASSNGDSYYNEQFF. Here the CDR3 DNA reads TGCGCCAGCAGTAATGGCGACTCGTACTACAATGAGCAGTTCTTC.

The chain carries TRBV2 and TRBJ1-2; tentatively, D is TRBD1 (6 bases). CDR1 is SNHLY and CDR2 is FYNNEI in the germline V gene. V lost 10 bases, J lost 5 bases, and 23 bases lay in between. The CDR3 runs 15 residues. DNA of the CDR3: TGTGCCACCGGAGCCTCAGGGGCCCAACTATATGGCTACACCTTC. Translating gives CATGASGAQLYGYTF. Full variable domain (rest looked up from reference TRBV2 and TRBJ1-2): EPEVTQTPSHQVTQMGQEVILRCVPISNHLYFYWYRQILGQKVEFLVSFYNNEISEKSEIFDDQFSVERPDGSNFTLKIRSTKLEDSAMYFCATGASGAQLYGYTFGSGTRLTVV.

The rearrangement links TRBV6-6 to TRBJ1-4, with TRBD1 as a possible D gene (6 bases). The CDR3 totals 14 residues. The V gene's germline CDR1 is MNHNY and CDR2 SVGAGI (reference sequence). V was trimmed by 5 bases and J by 6 bases, leaving 13 bases between them. In DNA form, the CDR3 reads TGTGCCAGCAGTCAACAGGGCGGTTATGAAAAACTGTTTTTT. This gives the protein CASSQQGGYEKLFF.

The chain links TRBV9 to TRBJ2-1, with 9 bases lining up with TRBD2. The V gene end was trimmed by 0 bases and the J gene end by 7 bases; junction bases not matched to a gene: 5. The CDR3 consists of 15 residues. The V gene's germline CDR1 is SGDLS and CDR2 YYNGEE. This CDR3 reads CASSVGAGGPNEQFF. The CDR3 coding sequence is TGTGCCAGCAGCGTAGGGGCGGGGGGGCCGAATGAGCAGTTCTTC.

The chain employs TRBV19 and TRBJ2-7, with 7 bases identical to TRBD1. The germline CDR1 and CDR2 sequences are LNHDA and SQIVND (reference sequence). The CDR3 runs to 11 residues. After removal of 9 bases from V and 7 bases from J, the junction contained 6 bases not matched to a gene. This chain's CDR3 is CASQGVGEQYF. CDR3 coding DNA: TGTGCCAGCCAGGGGGTAGGAGAGCAGTACTTC.

This rearrangement joins TRBV5-1 to TRBJ2-7, with 9 bases lining up with TRBD1. Trimming cost V 0 bases and J 7 bases; bases outside gene matches: 5. CDR1 and CDR2 from the germline V gene are SGHRS and YFSETQ. The CDR3 is 14 residues long. Written as DNA, the CDR3 is TGCGCCAGCAGCTTGGTAGGACAGGGGTCGGAGCAGTACTTC. Its translation is CASSLVGQGSEQYF.

CDR3 coding DNA: TGTGCCAGCAGCCAAGGGGCTAGCACAGATACGCAGTATTTT. It is translated as CASSQGASTDTQYF. The chain combines TRBV7-2 with TRBJ2-3, with D possibly TRBD1 on 5 matching bases. The V gene's germline CDR1 is SGHTA and CDR2 FQGNSA. CDR3 size: 14 residues. V was pared by 5 bases and J by 0 bases, with 9 bases between.

The gene calls are TRBV5-5 and TRBJ2-3; 13 bases fit TRBD2. The germline CDR1 and CDR2 sequences are SGHKS and YYEKEE (reference sequence). With V trimmed by 6 bases and J by 6 bases, 13 bases remained unmatched. CDR3 length: 17 amino acids. CDR3: CASTTTGTTSGRDTQYF. The DNA for the CDR3 is TGTGCCAGCACCACTACCGGGACGACTAGCGGGAGGGATACGCAGTATTTT.

The gene calls are TRBV30 and TRBJ1-2; 8 bases are shared with TRBD1. The CDR3 length is 14 residues. CDR1 and CDR2 from the germline V gene are GTSNPN and SVGIG (reference sequence). J lost 3 bases, V lost 2 bases, and 5 bases had no gene match. CDR3 sequence (DNA): TGTGCCTGGAGTACGACAGGGGACTACTATGGCTACACCTTC. Residues: CAWSTTGDYYGYTF.

V gene TRBV4-3 combines with J gene TRBJ1-4; 7 bases match TRBD1. Unmatched junction bases numbered 7, after V lost 1 base and J lost 5 bases. This CDR3 is 16 amino acids long. CDR1 is LGHNA, CDR2 YSLEER, per germline. The CDR3 DNA follows: TGCGCCAGCAGCCAAGCAATAGGCAGGGGGAATGAAAAACTGTTTTTT. This translates into CASSQAIGRGNEKLFF.

Notes on this clone: The identical CDR3 is also encoded by other nucleotide sequences in the sample. The gene calls are TRBV5-1 and TRBJ1-6; TRBD1 matches 9 bases. CDR3 length: 14 amino acids. From germline, CDR1 is SGHRS and CDR2 YFSETQ. Trimming removed 4 bases from V and 7 bases from J; junction bases left unmatched: 3. This CDR3 reads CASSQGQGNSPLHF. CDR3 sequence (DNA): TGCGCCAGCAGCCAGGGACAGGGAAATTCACCCCTCCACTTT.

The chain recombines TRBV4-1 with TRBJ2-3; D gene unclear. V lost 0 bases to trimming and J lost 0 bases, with 7 bases between them. This CDR3 is 15 amino acids long. Germline V gives CDR1 MGHRA, CDR2 YSYEKL. CDR3 sequence reads: CASSQDWPSTDTQYF. CDR3 DNA: TGCGCCAGCAGCCAAGATTGGCCTAGCACAGATACGCAGTATTTT.

The CDR3 reads CASSVEFGTTSNEQFF. CDR3 nucleotides: TGTGCCAGCAGCGTAGAGTTCGGGACTACGAGTAATGAGCAGTTCTTC. The chain combines TRBV9 with TRBJ2-1, with 7 nucleotides matching TRBD2. V shed 0 bases and J 7 bases; nucleotides not matched to a gene: 10. CDR3 length: 16 amino acids. Per germline, CDR1 SGDLS and CDR2 YYNGEE.

The chain is built from TRBV6-1 and TRBJ2-5; 8 positions match TRBD1. The germline gives CDR1 MNHNS, CDR2 SASEGT. This CDR3 comprises 16 residues. V was pared by 0 bases and J by 3 bases, with 6 bases of the junction left unmatched. Written as DNA, the CDR3 is TGTGCCAGCAGTGAAGCGGGCAGGGGGCAGAAAGAGACCCAGTACTTC. The encoded protein is CASSEAGRGQKETQYF.

This chain links TRBV2 with TRBJ2-1; 9 bases are a match to TRBD2. This CDR3 spans 15 amino acids. Germline CDR1 is SNHLY and CDR2 is FYNNEI. The junction had 12 bases not matched to a gene; V was cut back by 8 bases and J by 7 bases. CDR3 region: CASGPGLAGRNEQFF. The CDR3 DNA sequence: TGTGCCAGCGGCCCCGGGCTAGCGGGGAGGAATGAGCAGTTCTTC.

V and J are TRBV11-3 and TRBJ2-1, with 13 bases identical to TRBD2. Unmatched junction bases numbered 5, after V lost 6 bases and J lost 6 bases. This CDR3 is 15 amino acids long. The germline CDR1 and CDR2 sequences are SGHNT and YENEEA. The CDR3 sequence is CASSPGLAGSNEQFF. The CDR3 nucleotides read TGTGCCAGCAGTCCGGGACTAGCGGGGAGCAATGAGCAGTTCTTC.

The chain links TRBV6-5 to TRBJ1-5; perhaps TRBD1 as D (6 bases). V lost 2 bases and J lost 5, with 13 bases in between. CDR3 length: 15 amino acids. Germline V gene data show CDR1 as MNHEY and CDR2 as SVGAGI. For the CDR3, the DNA is TGTGCCAGCAGTTACACAGGGAGTGAGGATCAGCCCCAGCATTTT. The encoded protein is CASSYTGSEDQPQHF.

This sequence joins TRBV11-3 and TRBJ2-1; 9 nucleotides match TRBD2. With 5 bases clipped from V and 7 bases from J, the junction kept 6 bases outside the gene matches. This CDR3 has 14 residues. Germline V gene sequence: CDR1 SGHNT, CDR2 YENEEA. In DNA form, the CDR3 reads TGTGCCAGCAGCCCTCCTAGCGGGACGAATGAGCAGTTCTTC. Protein product: CASSPPSGTNEQFF.

CDR3 in amino acids: CASSESAGSKVEQFF. The CDR3 DNA reads TGCGCCAGCAGTGAGTCCGCCGGGAGTAAGGTTGAGCAGTTCTTC. The rearrangement links TRBV10-1 to TRBJ2-1; possibly TRBD2 for D (6 bases). From germline, CDR1 is WNHNN and CDR2 SYGVQD (reference sequence). Trimming stripped 0 bases from V and 9 bases from J, with 15 bases between. The CDR3 covers 15 residues.

This rearrangement joins TRBV5-6 to TRBJ2-7; 14 bases are a match to TRBD2. CDR3 length: 15 amino acids. V was clipped by 4 bases and J by 4 bases; unmatched bases: 4. Germline V lookup: CDR1 SGHDT, CDR2 YYEEEE. In DNA, the CDR3 is TGTGCCAGCAGCCCGGGACTAGCGGGGGTATACGAGCAGTACTTC. Translated, it gives CASSPGLAGVYEQYF.

J is TRBJ2-7 and V is TRBV7-6, with 7 bases lining up with TRBD2. V lost 5 bases, J lost 5 bases, and 12 bases stayed unmatched. The CDR3 has 15 amino acids. Germline assignment: CDR1 SGHVS and CDR2 FNYEAQ. This CDR3 is CASSPAGGGVHEQYF. As DNA, the CDR3 is TGTGCCAGCAGCCCCGCCGGGGGAGGGGTTCACGAGCAGTACTTC.